What follows are 18 T cell receptor beta chains derived from one specimen sequenced in a study of blood T cell repertoires in COVID-19. Assay: immunoSEQ multiplex PCR; the TCRdb copy retains only in-frame clones and omits some. The data show roughly 170,000 clones, about four fifths seen once. The sample taken for sequencing was peripheral blood. These receptors were collected from a woman in her sixties or seventies with COVID-19, enrolled during active disease.

The chain carries TRBV6-5 and TRBJ1-5; D is unresolved. The CDR3 contains 13 residues. Germline CDR1 is MNHEY and CDR2 is SVGAGI. Trimming took off 6 bases at V and 0 bases at J, with 6 bases between the two ends. The CDR3 DNA reads TGTGCCAGCAGCACACGTAGCAATCAGCCCCAGCATTTT. It encodes CASSTRSNQPQHF.

The chain couples TRBV2 to TRBJ2-5; 9 bases match TRBD2. CDR3 length: 14 residues. Germline CDR1 SNHLY, CDR2 FYNNEI. V was pared by 5 bases and J by 5 bases, with 6 bases of the junction left unmatched. CDR3 in amino acids: CASSPSGTQETQYF. In DNA, the CDR3 is TGTGCCAGCAGTCCTAGCGGGACGCAGGAGACCCAGTACTTC.

The V and J genes are TRBV5-6 and TRBJ2-1; the match to TRBD1 covers 9 bases. The CDR3 extends over 14 amino acids. V lost 6 bases to trimming and J lost 4 bases; unmatched junction nucleotides: 5. Per germline, CDR1 SGHDT and CDR2 YYEEEE. The CDR3 region is CASIPGQGYNEQFF. The CDR3 DNA reads as TGTGCCAGCATTCCGGGACAGGGATACAATGAGCAGTTCTTC. Looking up the rest from reference TRBV5-6 and TRBJ2-1 gives the full variable domain: DAGVTQSPTHLIKTRGQQVTLRCSPKSGHDTVSWYQQALGQGPQFIFQYYEEEERQRGNFPDRFSGHQFPNYSSELNVNALLLGDSALYLCASIPGQGYNEQFFGPGTRLTVL.

The chain employs TRBV28 and TRBJ2-7; 8 bases are shared with TRBD2. The CDR3 has 13 amino acids. Germline lookup yields CDR1 MDHEN and CDR2 SYDVKM. V shed 5 bases and J 5 bases; nucleotides not matched to a gene: 5. CDR3 nucleotides: TGTGCCAGCAGTCTCGGGAGGGGAGACGAGCAGTACTTC. Residues: CASSLGRGDEQYF.

The V and J genes are TRBV4-2 and TRBJ2-2; D possibly corresponds to TRBD2 (5 bases). V lost 2 bases to trimming and J lost 0 bases, with 16 bases between them. The CDR3 length is 18 residues. Germline V lookup: CDR1 LGHNA, CDR2 YNFKEQ. Here the CDR3 DNA reads TGTGCCAGCAGCCAAAGTACCGGAGGCCTACCGAACACCGGGGAGCTGTTTTTT. It specifies CASSQSTGGLPNTGELFF.

In DNA, the CDR3 is TGCGCCAGCAGCCAAGACCCCTACCGGGACATTAGCACAGATACGCAGTATTTT. This translates into CASSQDPYRDISTDTQYF. The chain uses TRBV4-1 and TRBJ2-3; a weak D match, TRBD1 (6 bases). V shed 0 bases and J shed 0 bases, with 16 bases lying between them. From germline, CDR1 is MGHRA and CDR2 YSYEKL. CDR3 length equals 18 residues.

The rearrangement links TRBV4-2 to TRBJ2-2, with a weak D call TRBD1 (6 bases). Looked up from germline, CDR1 is LGHNA and CDR2 is YNFKEQ. The CDR3 contains 16 residues. The V and J ends lost 4 bases and 8 bases respectively, with 20 bases between them. The CDR3 loop is CASSPPGGRVAGELFF. In DNA form, the CDR3 reads TGTGCCAGCAGCCCCCCTGGGGGCCGGGTTGCTGGGGAGCTGTTTTTT.

The chain uses TRBV4-2 and TRBJ1-1; TRBD1 is a possible D gene (5 bases). V was clipped by 5 bases and J by 2 bases, with 18 bases between them. CDR3 length: 16 residues. Germline V gene data show CDR1 as LGHNA and CDR2 as YNFKEQ. This CDR3 reads CASSSREGYPNTEAFF. CDR3 nucleotides: TGTGCCAGCAGCTCTCGGGAGGGGTACCCTAACACTGAAGCTTTCTTT.

The chain is built from TRBV11-3 and TRBJ2-3; 11 bases align to TRBD2. The V gene end was trimmed by 5 bases and the J gene end by 5 bases; junction bases not matched to a gene: 6. The germline V gene encodes CDR1 SGHNT and CDR2 YENEEA. This CDR3 has 15 amino acids. CDR3 protein: CASSLTSGGRDTQYF. The CDR3 DNA reads as TGTGCCAGCAGCCTAACTAGCGGGGGTCGAGATACGCAGTATTTT.

This CDR3 reads CASSYDNGPRGYTF. As DNA, the CDR3 is TGTGCCAGCAGTTACGACAACGGCCCCAGGGGCTACACCTTC. The V and J genes are TRBV6-6 and TRBJ1-2; D unresolved. The V end lost 2 bases, the J end lost 8 bases, and 15 bases lay between the germline ends. In germline, CDR1 is MNHNY, CDR2 SVGAGI (reference sequence). The CDR3 length is 14 residues.

The CDR3 sequence: CASSQWTGGFDNSPLHF. DNA of the CDR3: TGTGCCAGCAGCCAATGGACAGGGGGATTTGATAATTCACCCCTCCACTTT. The chain links TRBV3-1 (or the pseudogene TRBV3-2) to TRBJ1-6; 10 nucleotides line up with TRBD1. Looked up from germline, CDR1 is LGHDT and CDR2 is YNNKEL (reference sequence). The trim removed 2 bases at V and 5 bases at J, leaving 6 bases unmatched. The CDR3 runs to 17 residues.

This chain uses TRBV6-5 with TRBJ1-2; D is possibly TRBD1 (5 bases). The V gene lost 10 bases and the J gene lost 2 bases, with 11 bases spanning the gap. The CDR3 spans 12 residues. Germline V CDR1 and CDR2: MNHEY, SVGAGI. The chain's CDR3 is CATSTANYGYTF. DNA for the CDR3: TGTGCCACCTCGACAGCAAACTATGGCTACACCTTC.

The J gene is TRBJ1-3, the V gene TRBV6-5; the D is unclear. Germline V lookup: CDR1 MNHEY, CDR2 SVGAGI. The CDR3 covers 11 residues. The V gene lost 7 bases and the J gene lost 4 bases, with 5 bases spanning the gap. The CDR3 sequence is CASTQGNTIYF. The CDR3 coding sequence is TGTGCCAGCACCCAGGGAAACACCATATATTTT.

The rearrangement joins TRBV7-3 to TRBJ2-1; D unclear. Per germline, CDR1 SGHTA and CDR2 FQGTGA. V was cut by 0 bases and J by 0 bases, with 6 bases left in between. The CDR3 covers 15 residues. The CDR3 DNA sequence: TGTGCCAGCAGCTTAACCGGGTCCTCCTACAATGAGCAGTTCTTC. It specifies CASSLTGSSYNEQFF.

As to this clone: Other DNA variants within this sample encode the same CDR3. The V call is TRBV3-1 (or the pseudogene TRBV3-2), the J call TRBJ1-2, with a possible D match to TRBD1 (6 bases). The germline V and J ends were trimmed by 2 bases and 4 bases, with 8 bases remaining between them. Per germline, CDR1 LGHDT and CDR2 YNNKEL (reference sequence). This CDR3 is built from 13 residues. CDR3 nucleotides: TGTGCCAGCAGCCAAAGGGGGAGCTATGGCTACACCTTC. Protein product: CASSQRGSYGYTF.

The V call is TRBV2, the J call TRBJ2-4, with D perhaps TRBD2 (6 bases). Germline V gene sequence: CDR1 SNHLY, CDR2 FYNNEI. There are 14 residues in the CDR3. V was pared by 4 bases and J by 1 base, with 8 bases between. The CDR3 here is CASSAGEAKNIQYF. CDR3 coding DNA: TGTGCCAGCAGTGCGGGAGAGGCCAAAAACATTCAGTACTTC.

This chain links TRBV2 with TRBJ2-5; 12 bases are a match to TRBD2. The CDR3 runs 14 residues. Germline CDR1 SNHLY, CDR2 FYNNEI. Trimming at V came to 5 bases and at J to 5 bases, leaving 3 bases not matched to a gene. The CDR3 region is CASSYLAGGETQYF. The CDR3 nucleotides read TGTGCCAGCAGTTATCTAGCGGGGGGGGAGACCCAGTACTTC.

The chain combines TRBV5-6 with TRBJ2-2, with D perhaps TRBD2 (6 bases). Germline CDR1 reads SGHDT; CDR2 reads YYEEEE. With 3 bases removed from V and 3 bases from J, the gap between germline ends came to 18 bases. The CDR3 is made up of 17 amino acids. The CDR3: CASSWSRLERYTGELFF. The DNA for the CDR3 is TGTGCCAGCAGCTGGAGCCGACTAGAACGATACACCGGGGAGCTGTTTTTT. The variable domain in full, completed from reference TRBV5-6 and TRBJ2-2, reads DAGVTQSPTHLIKTRGQQVTLRCSPKSGHDTVSWYQQALGQGPQFIFQYYEEEERQRGNFPDRFSGHQFPNYSSELNVNALLLGDSALYLCASSWSRLERYTGELFFGEGSRLTVL.